The 10 T cell receptor beta chains below come from one sample, sequenced in a study of blood T cell repertoires in COVID-19 (dated by TCRdb to the early 2020s). The library came from the immunoSEQ multiplex PCR assay. The immuneACCESS repertoire file appears here via TCRdb, limited to in-frame rearrangements. These files lack a portion of the clones; in checked studies, under half of the deficit traces to unresolved V genes, and the cause of the others is not known. The sample table records some 130,000 clones; around 88% of these occur just once. The biggest ten clones account for about 2.9% of the sample. The specimen was peripheral blood. The origin of the receptors is a man aged 60 to 75 with active or convalescent COVID-19.

The gene calls are TRBV15 and TRBJ1-6; maybe TRBD1 (6 bases). This CDR3 contains 14 residues. V was pared by 3 bases and J by 3 bases, with 6 bases between. Germline V CDR1 and CDR2: LNHNV, YYDKDF (reference sequence). This CDR3 reads CATSRTGYNSPLHF. For the CDR3, the DNA is TGTGCCACCAGCAGGACAGGCTATAATTCACCCCTCCACTTT.

V and J are TRBV6-2 or TRBV6-3 and TRBJ2-1, with no clear D. Trimming took 0 bases from V and 4 from J, leaving 16 bases between them. This CDR3 has 17 amino acids. Germline lookup yields CDR1 MNHEY and CDR2 SVGEGT. CDR3 nucleotide sequence: TGTGCCAGCAGTTACTCGTTTGAGAGCCCAAATTACAATGAGCAGTTCTTC. It encodes CASSYSFESPNYNEQFF.

J is TRBJ1-2 and V is TRBV5-6; 7 positions agree with TRBD1. Trimming removed 7 bases from V and 6 bases from J; junction bases left unmatched: 6. The CDR3 consists of 12 residues. Germline V gene sequence: CDR1 SGHDT, CDR2 YYEEEE. CDR3 sequence (DNA): TGTGCCAGCGGATTACAGGGGAATGGCTACACCTTC. It encodes CASGLQGNGYTF.

This chain uses TRBV15 with TRBJ1-2; D perhaps matches TRBD1 (6 bases). Between the trimmed V and J ends, which lost 1 base and 8 bases, there was a span of 20 bases. The CDR3 is 16 amino acids. CDR1 LNHNV and CDR2 YYDKDF come from the germline V gene (reference sequence). The CDR3 reads CATSRGDGVSQGGYTF. In nucleotides, the CDR3 is TGTGCCACCAGCAGAGGGGACGGAGTGTCCCAGGGGGGCTACACCTTC.

The chain carries TRBV6-5 and TRBJ2-1, with D possibly being TRBD2 (5 bases). The CDR3 spans 15 residues. The V gene lost 8 bases and the J gene lost 12 bases, with 26 bases spanning the gap. Germline values: CDR1 MNHEY, CDR2 SVGAGI. This chain's CDR3 is CASGSGEGSLSAQFF. CDR3 nucleotide sequence: TGTGCCAGCGGATCCGGAGAGGGATCCCTTTCAGCGCAGTTCTTC.

The V call is TRBV6-2 or TRBV6-3, the J call TRBJ2-7; TRBD1 might be the D (6 bases). This CDR3 has 16 residues. Trimming stripped 0 bases from V and 6 bases from J, with 18 bases between. Germline lookup yields CDR1 MNHEY and CDR2 SVGEGT. The CDR3: CASSYSRFQGQIEQYF. The CDR3 DNA sequence: TGTGCCAGCAGTTACTCAAGGTTTCAGGGGCAAATCGAGCAGTACTTC.

The CDR3 DNA reads as TGCGCCAGCAGCCAGTGGGGACAGAACACCGGGGAGCTGTTTTTT. Translating gives CASSQWGQNTGELFF. The rearrangement uses TRBV4-3 and TRBJ2-2; a weak D match, TRBD1 (6 bases). The CDR3 contains 15 residues. Germline V gives CDR1 LGHNA, CDR2 YSLEER. Trimming took 3 bases from V and 1 from J, leaving 9 bases between them.

This clone was counted between two and nine times. The CDR3: CASSLDAVTEAFF. CDR3 in DNA: TGCGCCAGCAGCTTGGACGCGGTGACTGAAGCTTTCTTT. The rearrangement uses TRBV5-1 and TRBJ1-1; D gene unclear. Between the trimmed V and J ends, which lost 0 bases and 5 bases, there was a span of 8 bases. The germline gives CDR1 SGHRS, CDR2 YFSETQ. CDR3 length: 13 amino acids.

This clone has more than one count but fewer than ten. The genes are TRBV5-8 and TRBJ2-7; the D is unclear. The CDR3 is made up of 12 amino acids. V was cut by 1 base and J by 4 bases, with 6 bases left in between. Germline loops: CDR1 SGHTS, CDR2 YDEGEE. In nucleotides, the CDR3 is TGTGCCAGCAGCTTGACCCGGTACGAGCAGTACTTC. Encoded protein: CASSLTRYEQYF.

The chain links TRBV7-6 to TRBJ2-7; D is possibly TRBD2 (6 bases). The CDR3 is made up of 16 amino acids. Trimming stripped 5 bases from V and 0 bases from J, with 17 bases between. The germline V gene encodes CDR1 SGHVS and CDR2 FNYEAQ. DNA for the CDR3: TGTGCCAGCAGCCTCAACGGCGGGACGGGCTCCTACGAGCAGTACTTC. It codes for CASSLNGGTGSYEQYF.